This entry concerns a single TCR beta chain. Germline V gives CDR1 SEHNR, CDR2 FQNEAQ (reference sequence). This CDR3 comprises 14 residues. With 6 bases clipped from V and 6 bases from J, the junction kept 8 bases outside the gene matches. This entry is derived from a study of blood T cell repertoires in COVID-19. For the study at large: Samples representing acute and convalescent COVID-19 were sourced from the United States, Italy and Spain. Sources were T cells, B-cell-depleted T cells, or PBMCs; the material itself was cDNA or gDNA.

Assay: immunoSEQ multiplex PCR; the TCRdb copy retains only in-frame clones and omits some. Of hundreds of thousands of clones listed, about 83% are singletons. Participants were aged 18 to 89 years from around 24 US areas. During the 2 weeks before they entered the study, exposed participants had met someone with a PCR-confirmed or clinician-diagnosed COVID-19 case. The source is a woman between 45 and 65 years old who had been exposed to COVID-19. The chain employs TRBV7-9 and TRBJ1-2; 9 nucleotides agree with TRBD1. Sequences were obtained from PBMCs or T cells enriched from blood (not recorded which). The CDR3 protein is CASSRGQGFHGYTF. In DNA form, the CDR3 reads TGTGCCAGCAGTCGCGGACAGGGGTTTCATGGCTACACCTTC.